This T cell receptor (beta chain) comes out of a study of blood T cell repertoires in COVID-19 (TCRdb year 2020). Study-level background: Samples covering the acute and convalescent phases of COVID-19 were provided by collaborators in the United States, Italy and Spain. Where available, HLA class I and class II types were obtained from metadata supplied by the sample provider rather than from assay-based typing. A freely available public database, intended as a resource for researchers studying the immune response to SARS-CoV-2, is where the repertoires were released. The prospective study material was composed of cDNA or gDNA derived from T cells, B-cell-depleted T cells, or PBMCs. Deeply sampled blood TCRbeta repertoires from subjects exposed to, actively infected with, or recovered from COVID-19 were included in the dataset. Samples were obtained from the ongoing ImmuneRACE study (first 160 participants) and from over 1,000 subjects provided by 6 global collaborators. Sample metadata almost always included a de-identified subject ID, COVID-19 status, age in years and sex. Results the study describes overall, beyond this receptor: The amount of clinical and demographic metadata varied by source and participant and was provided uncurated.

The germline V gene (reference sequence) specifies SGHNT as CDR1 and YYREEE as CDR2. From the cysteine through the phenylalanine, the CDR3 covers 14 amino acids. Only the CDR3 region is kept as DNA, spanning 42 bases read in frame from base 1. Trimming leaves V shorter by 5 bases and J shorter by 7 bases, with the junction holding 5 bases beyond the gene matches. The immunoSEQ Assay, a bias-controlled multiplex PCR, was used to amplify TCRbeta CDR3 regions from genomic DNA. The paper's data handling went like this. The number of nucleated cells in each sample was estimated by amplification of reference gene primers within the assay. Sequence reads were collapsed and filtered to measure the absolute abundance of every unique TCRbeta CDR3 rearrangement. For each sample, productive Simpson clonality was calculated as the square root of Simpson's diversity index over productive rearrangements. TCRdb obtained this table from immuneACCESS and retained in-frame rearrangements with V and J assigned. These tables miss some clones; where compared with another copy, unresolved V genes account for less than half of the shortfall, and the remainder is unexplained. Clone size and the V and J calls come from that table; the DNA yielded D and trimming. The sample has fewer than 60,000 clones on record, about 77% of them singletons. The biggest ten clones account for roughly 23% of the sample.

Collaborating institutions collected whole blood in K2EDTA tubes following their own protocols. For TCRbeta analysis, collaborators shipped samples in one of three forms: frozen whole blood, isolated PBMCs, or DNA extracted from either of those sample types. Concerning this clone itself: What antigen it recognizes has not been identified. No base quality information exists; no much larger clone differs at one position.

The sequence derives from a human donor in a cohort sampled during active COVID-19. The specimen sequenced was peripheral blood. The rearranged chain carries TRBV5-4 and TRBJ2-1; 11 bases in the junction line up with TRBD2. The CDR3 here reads CASRVAGGPNEQFF. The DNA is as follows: TGTGCCAGCAGGGTAGCGGGAGGGCCAAATGAGCAGTTCTTC.